The 32 T cell receptor beta chains listed next were all sequenced from one sample in a study of persistence of HIV-infected CD4 T cells. These receptors' antigens are unknown. This was the immunoSEQ version 4 assay in survey mode. Data came from immunoSEQ multiplex PCR; TCRdb stores just in-frame clones and leaves some out. Among under 20,000 clones, roughly two thirds were seen once, and the ten largest hold approximately 1.9%. Overlapping HIV-1 Gag 15-mer peptides at approximately 0.96 ug per peptide per mL were used. Sorting selected CD4+ T cells upregulating both CD40 ligand and CD69. This specimen was CD4+ T cells sorted from PBMCs after roughly 19-hour stimulation, taken from a patient who received antiretroviral therapy. These receptors all come from an adult woman with HIV who was CMV-seropositive.

V usage is TRBV30 and J usage is TRBJ1-2; D perhaps matches TRBD1 (5 bases). The CDR3 loop spans 15 amino acids. Trimming took off 2 bases at V and 8 bases at J, with 21 bases between the two ends. The germline gives CDR1 GTSNPN, CDR2 SVGIG (reference sequence). DNA of the CDR3: TGTGCCTGGAGTAGGGTGCGGGACCCCCAGTGGGGCTACACCTTC. Its translation: CAWSRVRDPQWGYTF.

This chain joins TRBV5-4 and TRBJ1-2; D may be TRBD1 (5 bases). CDR1 is SGHNT and CDR2 is YYREEE in the germline V gene (reference sequence). V lost 3 bases, J lost 4 bases, and 22 bases lay in between. The CDR3 consists of 17 residues. The CDR3 here is CASSSKGGSREGYGYTF. CDR3 DNA: TGTGCCAGCAGCTCGAAAGGTGGGAGCAGGGAGGGCTATGGCTACACCTTC.

This chain connects TRBV5-1 to TRBJ2-1, with 13 positions matching TRBD2. The germline V gene encodes CDR1 SGHRS and CDR2 YFSETQ. Trimming took 4 bases from V and 10 from J; bases not matched to a gene: 8. CDR3 size: 15 residues. CDR3 DNA sequence: TGCGCCAGCAGCCCGGGCGGACTAGCGGGGGTAGAGCAGTTCTTC. Translated, it gives CASSPGGLAGVEQFF. Full variable domain (remainder filled in from reference TRBV5-1 and TRBJ2-1): KAGVTQTPRYLIKTRGQQVTLSCSPISGHRSVSWYQQTPGQGLQFLFEYFSETQRNKGNFPGRFSGRQFSNSRSEMNVSTLELGDSALYLCASSPGGLAGVEQFFGPGTRLTVL.

This clone was picked up a small number of times. The V call is TRBV21-1, the J call TRBJ2-7; TRBD2 is taken as the D call from the table, unchecked against the DNA. TRBV21-1 is deemed a pseudogene. The CDR3 is 16 amino acids. CDR3 DNA: TGTGCCAGCAGCAAAGGGGAGGGTCCTCGACTACGCGAGCAGTACGTC. Translated, it gives CASSKGEGPRLREQYV.

The CDR3 loop reads CASSLEGLANNEQFF. The CDR3 coding sequence is TGTGCCAGCAGCTTAGAGGGACTGGCCAACAATGAGCAGTTCTTC. The chain uses TRBV7-8 and TRBJ2-1, with D maybe TRBD2 (6 bases). V was pared by 1 base and J by 5 bases, with 12 bases between. CDR1 is SGHVS and CDR2 is FQNEAQ in the germline V gene. The length of the CDR3 is 15 residues.

The chain carries TRBV5-5 and TRBJ2-5, with D uncertain. This CDR3 has 14 amino acids. Trimming shortened V by 4 bases and J by 5 bases, and 15 bases separated the two germline ends. CDR1 is SGHKS, CDR2 YYEKEE, per germline (reference sequence). DNA of the CDR3: TGTGCCAGCAGCCCAAGACCCGTCCCGGAGACCCAGTACTTC. This gives the protein CASSPRPVPETQYF.

The chain combines TRBV5-1 with TRBJ2-3; 15 bases align to TRBD2. The CDR3 has 17 residues. Trimming cost V 4 bases and J 2 bases; bases outside gene matches: 5. Germline V CDR1 and CDR2: SGHRS, YFSETQ. CDR3 DNA sequence: TGCGCCAGCAGCACAGGACTAGCGGGGGGGGTCACAGATACGCAGTATTTT. Translating gives CASSTGLAGGVTDTQYF. Drawing the rest from reference TRBV5-1 and TRBJ2-3, the complete variable domain is KAGVTQTPRYLIKTRGQQVTLSCSPISGHRSVSWYQQTPGQGLQFLFEYFSETQRNKGNFPGRFSGRQFSNSRSEMNVSTLELGDSALYLCASSTGLAGGVTDTQYFGPGTRLTVL.

The chain uses TRBV12-5 and TRBJ1-6; 8 bases match TRBD1. The germline gives CDR1 LGHNT, CDR2 FRNRAP. The CDR3 sequence is 16 residues long. Germline trimming cut 5 bases from V and 3 bases from J; bases unmatched to any gene: 6. CDR3 sequence: CASGPGTGGYNSPLHF. The CDR3 coding sequence is TGTGCTAGTGGTCCCGGGACAGGAGGCTATAATTCACCCCTCCACTTT.

The gene calls are TRBV30 and TRBJ2-3; 7 bases align to TRBD1. The CDR3 runs 14 residues. Germline CDR1 reads GTSNPN; CDR2 reads SVGIG (reference sequence). Unmatched junction bases numbered 6, after V lost 2 bases and J lost 4 bases. The CDR3: CAWSYRQGADTQYF. For the CDR3, the DNA is TGTGCCTGGAGTTACCGACAGGGCGCAGATACGCAGTATTTT.

The chain carries TRBV19 and TRBJ1-1; a weak D match, TRBD1 (6 bases). CDR3 size: 14 residues. Trimming removed 5 bases from V and 6 bases from J, with 16 bases in between. Germline V lookup: CDR1 LNHDA, CDR2 SQIVND (reference sequence). The CDR3 DNA follows: TGTGCCAGTAGTGCCGACGGACAGAGGGCTGAAGCTTTCTTT. Its protein is CASSADGQRAEAFF.

The genes are TRBV29-1 and TRBJ1-5; D remains unclear. V was pared by 3 bases and J by 6 bases, with 9 bases between. Germline values: CDR1 SQVTM, CDR2 ANQGSEA. This CDR3 is built from 12 residues. The CDR3 DNA is TGCAGCGTTGACGACGGGTTTCAGCCCCAGCATTTT. This codes for CSVDDGFQPQHF.

The rearrangement links TRBV5-1 to TRBJ2-7; D gene ambiguous. V lost 1 base, J lost 4 bases, and 9 bases lay in between. The V gene's germline CDR1 is SGHRS and CDR2 YFSETQ. The CDR3 sequence is 13 residues long. The CDR3 DNA is TGCGCCAGCAGCTTGTTAGTAGGTTACGAGCAGTACTTC. It codes for CASSLLVGYEQYF.

The V gene is TRBV29-1, the J gene TRBJ2-4; D may be TRBD1 (5 bases). CDR1 and CDR2 (germline): SQVTM, ANQGSEA. The CDR3 sequence is 14 residues long. Trimming left V 4 bases short and J 0 bases short, with 10 bases between. The DNA for the CDR3 is TGCAGCGTTGTGGGGCCGATAGCCAAAAACATTCAGTACTTC. It codes for CSVVGPIAKNIQYF.

This clone was recorded only once. The chain carries TRBV5-1 and TRBJ1-1; unclear D gene. The V and J ends lost 0 bases and 1 base respectively, with 7 bases between them. This CDR3 is built from 14 residues. Germline V gives CDR1 SGHRS, CDR2 YFSETQ. CDR3 sequence reads: CASSLDSPNTEAFF. The CDR3 DNA is TGCGCCAGCAGCTTGGACAGCCCGAACACTGAAGCTTTCTTT.

The V and J genes are TRBV4-1 and TRBJ2-1, with 13 bases fitting TRBD2. The CDR3 has 17 residues. The V segment lost 2 bases and the J segment 4 bases; nucleotides outside the gene matches: 5. CDR1 MGHRA and CDR2 YSYEKL come from the germline V gene. The CDR3 reads CASSQPGLAGEYNEQFF. CDR3 nucleotides: TGCGCCAGCAGCCAACCCGGACTAGCGGGGGAATACAATGAGCAGTTCTTC.

V and J are TRBV5-8 and TRBJ1-1; the D is unclear. V shed 0 bases and J shed 5 bases, with 14 bases lying between them. This CDR3 contains 15 residues. The germline V gene has CDR1 SGHTS and CDR2 YDEGEE. The DNA for the CDR3 is TGTGCCAGCAGCTTGGTGGTGGGAGGAGGGACTGAAGCTTTCTTT. Its translation: CASSLVVGGGTEAFF.

The chain uses TRBV24-1 and TRBJ2-1, with D possibly being TRBD1 or TRBD2 (6 bases each). The germline CDR1 and CDR2 sequences are KGHDR and SFDVKD. Trimming took 4 bases from V and 8 from J, leaving 11 bases between them. This CDR3 region has 13 residues. As DNA, the CDR3 is TGTGCCACCAGTGACACGGGGGCGCATGAGCAGTTCTTC. Protein product: CATSDTGAHEQFF.

The chain links TRBV7-8 to TRBJ1-2; TRBD1 matches 7 bases. This CDR3 is 15 amino acids long. V trimming: 1 base; J trimming: 6 bases; junction bases outside the gene matches: 8. Germline V lookup: CDR1 SGHVS, CDR2 FQNEAQ. The CDR3 DNA sequence: TGTGCCAGCAGCTTAGGGGGCTCGACAGGGAATGGCTACACCTTC. Its protein is CASSLGGSTGNGYTF.

The chain is built from TRBV5-4 and TRBJ2-3; 14 bases agree with TRBD2. Losses at the gene ends were 4 bases for V and 2 bases for J; bases not matched to a gene: 6. The CDR3 sequence is 17 residues long. The germline V gene has CDR1 SGHNT and CDR2 YYREEE (reference sequence). CDR3 in DNA: TGTGCCAGCAGCCGATCGGGACTAGCGGGGGCCACAGATACGCAGTATTTT. Its translation is CASSRSGLAGATDTQYF.

This clone is labeled medium-sized. V gene TRBV19 combines with J gene TRBJ1-5; 11 bases match TRBD1. CDR3 length: 13 amino acids. The V segment lost 5 bases and the J segment 7 bases; nucleotides outside the gene matches: 1. The germline gives CDR1 LNHDA, CDR2 SQIVND (reference sequence). CDR3 in amino acids: CASSGTGGQPQHF. CDR3 DNA: TGTGCCAGTAGTGGGACAGGGGGGCAGCCCCAGCATTTT.

This chain uses TRBV24-1 with TRBJ2-5, with no clear D. Looked up from germline, CDR1 is KGHDR and CDR2 is SFDVKD. V lost 3 bases and J lost 4, with 11 bases in between. This CDR3 has 14 amino acids. The CDR3 is CATSDVGSAETQYF. The CDR3, as DNA: TGTGCCACCAGTGATGTGGGATCAGCAGAGACCCAGTACTTC.

CDR3 region: CASRQGWNTEAFF. The CDR3 DNA follows: TGTGCCAGTAGACAGGGATGGAACACTGAAGCTTTCTTT. The chain carries TRBV2 and TRBJ1-1; 7 bases line up with TRBD1. J lost 1 base, V lost 9 bases, and 5 bases had no gene match. This CDR3 comprises 13 residues. Per the germline V gene, CDR1 is SNHLY and CDR2 is FYNNEI.

The CDR3 sequence: CASSVSERGGYTF. The CDR3 region has the DNA TGTGCCAGCAGCGTAAGCGAACGGGGTGGCTACACCTTC. The chain combines TRBV9 with TRBJ1-2; D is undetermined. V lost 1 base and J 7 bases, leaving 11 bases between the germline ends. The CDR3 totals 13 residues. Germline assignment: CDR1 SGDLS and CDR2 YYNGEE.

This clone was seen a handful of times. The chain is built from TRBV9 and TRBJ2-3; 13 bases are a match to TRBD2. J was trimmed by 2 bases and V by 2 bases; bases with no gene match: 2. Germline V gene sequence: CDR1 SGDLS, CDR2 YYNGEE. CDR3 length: 16 amino acids. CDR3 sequence: CASSVGLAGFTDTQYF. The CDR3 bases are TGTGCCAGCAGCGTGGGACTAGCGGGGTTCACAGATACGCAGTATTTT.

The V call is TRBV4-1, the J call TRBJ2-3; D ambiguous. V dropped 4 bases and J dropped 0 bases, with 8 bases sitting between them. Germline V lookup: CDR1 MGHRA, CDR2 YSYEKL. The CDR3 length is 14 residues. CDR3 in DNA: TGCGCCAGCAGCCTTGAGATTAGCACAGATACGCAGTATTTT. It is translated as CASSLEISTDTQYF.

The chain joins TRBV7-8 to TRBJ2-5, with TRBD2 as a possible D gene (5 bases). This CDR3 spans 14 amino acids. Trimming stripped 6 bases from V and 4 bases from J, with 15 bases between. In germline, CDR1 is SGHVS, CDR2 FQNEAQ. The CDR3 sequence is CASSSDSGRETQYF. The CDR3 bases are TGTGCCAGCAGTTCAGACTCGGGGAGAGAGACCCAGTACTTC.

On this clone itself: Other nucleotide sequences in the sample specify the same CDR3. The chain links TRBV5-1 to TRBJ1-1; D not resolved. Trimming took off 0 bases at V and 3 bases at J, with 6 bases between the two ends. From germline, CDR1 is SGHRS and CDR2 YFSETQ. This CDR3 comprises 13 residues. Written as DNA, the CDR3 is TGCGCCAGCAGCTTGGTCCTGGACACTGAAGCTTTCTTT. Its protein is CASSLVLDTEAFF.

V gene TRBV5-1 combines with J gene TRBJ2-3; 9 bases map to TRBD2. The CDR3 length is 17 residues. The junction had 9 bases not matched to a gene; V was cut back by 1 base and J by 3 bases. Per germline, CDR1 SGHRS and CDR2 YFSETQ. The CDR3 here is CASSLRGGALRTDTQYF. DNA for the CDR3: TGCGCCAGCAGCTTGCGCGGGGGGGCGTTGAGGACAGATACGCAGTATTTT.

V gene TRBV2 combines with J gene TRBJ1-4; a possible D gene is TRBD1 (5 bases). CDR3 size: 15 residues. Germline lookup yields CDR1 SNHLY and CDR2 FYNNEI. Trimming removed 5 bases from V and 9 bases from J, with 19 bases in between. CDR3 DNA: TGTGCCAGCAGTCTCGACGGGATGTGGGGGAAAAAACTGTTTTTT. This translates into CASSLDGMWGKKLFF.

Relative to its sample, this clone is medium-sized. Written as DNA, the CDR3 is TGCAGCGGGGGGGACAGCGGACCGTATGGCTACACCTTC. As protein: CSGGDSGPYGYTF. The V and J genes are TRBV29-1 and TRBJ1-2; 7 bases match TRBD1. V was pared by 7 bases and J by 5 bases, with 10 bases of the junction left unmatched. Germline V gene lookup returns CDR1 SQVTM and CDR2 ANQGSEA. The CDR3 has 13 residues. The whole variable domain, remainder taken from reference TRBV29-1 and TRBJ1-2, is SAVISQKPSRDICQRGTSLTIQCQVDSQVTMMFWYRQQPGQSLTLIATANQGSEATYESGFVIDKFPISRPNLTFSTLTVSNMSPEDSSIYLCSGGDSGPYGYTFGSGTRLTVV.

The rearrangement joins TRBV27 to TRBJ1-1, with D unclear. The germline CDR1 and CDR2 sequences are MNHEY and SMNVEV (reference sequence). The CDR3 sequence is 13 residues long. Deletions cut 0 bases from V and 0 bases from J, with 2 bases between. This CDR3 is CASSLSVNTEAFF. The DNA of the CDR3 is TGTGCCAGCAGTTTATCAGTGAACACTGAAGCTTTCTTT.

V usage is TRBV2 and J usage is TRBJ2-1; D is possibly TRBD1 (5 bases). Germline V CDR1 and CDR2: SNHLY, FYNNEI. The V end lost 2 bases, the J end lost 9 bases, and 11 bases lay between the germline ends. This CDR3 has 13 amino acids. The CDR3 DNA sequence: TGTGCCAGCAGTGAACCAGGGATCGGTGAGCAGTTCTTC. It codes for CASSEPGIGEQFF.